What follows describes a single T cell receptor (beta chain). Its antigen is still unknown. The method was immunoSEQ multiplex PCR; TCRdb's version includes in-frame clones alone and lacks a portion of them. The sample consists of about 120,000 clones, around 87% of them appearing once. This record belongs to a study of T cell responses to AZD1222 COVID-19 vaccine. Looking at the study overall: Second-dose groups at about 4 or about 12 weeks were pooled.

The length of the CDR3 is 15 residues. Trimming stripped 6 bases from V and 6 bases from J, with 17 bases between. Germline CDR1 reads MNHEY; CDR2 reads SMNVEV (reference sequence). Notes on the study in general: The CD4 TCRs associated with vaccination extended across spike and predominated at 160-218 and 743-854. Donors were largely white British and mainly female; clonal diversity was possibly underestimated.

V usage is TRBV27 and J usage is TRBJ2-2; possible D gene TRBD2, 5 bases. Sample: peripheral blood, taken on day 0 of AZD1222 vaccination. The TCR originated in an adult in good health. CDR3 protein: CASRLQLEVAGELFF. As DNA, the CDR3 is TGTGCCAGCAGACTGCAACTAGAGGTGGCCGGGGAGCTGTTTTTT.